The 22 T cell receptor beta chains listed next were all sequenced from one sample in a study of blood T cells in healthy people across ages. Through a sample-barcoded 5' primer and a J-beta primer mix, a second PCR was run for roughly 6 to 12 cycles. In TCRdb, the 5' RACE reads were re-called with MiXCR into one record per CDR3 protein. The sample carries 1,800,000 or so distinct CDR3 sequences, about two fifths recorded once. Sequenced sample: blood. These receptors all come from a human donor in good health.

The chain employs TRBV24-1 and TRBJ1-4, with TRBD1 matching 7 bases. This CDR3 has 15 residues. The germline V gene has CDR1 KGHDR and CDR2 SFDVKD. The V gene end was trimmed by 3 bases and the J gene end by 4 bases; junction bases not matched to a gene: 4. Here the CDR3 reads CATSDAGTDNEKLFF. In nucleotides, the CDR3 is TGTGCCACCAGTGATGCCGGGACAGATAATGAAAAACTGTTTTTT.

The rearrangement joins TRBV20-1 to TRBJ2-1; TRBD2 matches at 8 bases. Per the germline V gene, CDR1 is DFQATT and CDR2 is SNEGSKA (reference sequence). V was clipped by 3 bases and J by 7 bases; unmatched bases: 8. The CDR3 is made up of 14 amino acids. This CDR3 reads CSASWRGVRNEQFF. CDR3 DNA sequence: TGCAGTGCTAGTTGGCGGGGGGTAAGGAATGAGCAGTTCTTC.

The chain recombines TRBV19 with TRBJ2-7; 10 nucleotides match TRBD2. J lost 2 bases, V lost 5 bases, and 9 bases had no gene match. The CDR3 is made up of 16 amino acids. CDR1 and CDR2 (germline): LNHDA, SQIVND (reference sequence). CDR3 nucleotides: TGTGCCAGTAGTTCAAGCCCCAGCGGGAGGGCCTACGAGCAGTACTTC. As protein: CASSSSPSGRAYEQYF. Drawing the rest from reference TRBV19 and TRBJ2-7, the complete variable domain is DGGITQSPKYLFRKEGQNVTLSCEQNLNHDAMYWYRQDPGQGLRLIYYSQIVNDFQKGDIAEGYSVSREKKESFPLTVTSAQKNPTAFYLCASSSSPSGRAYEQYFGPGTRLTVT.

The genes are TRBV7-2 and TRBJ1-6, with 7 bases lining up with TRBD1. V gave up 4 bases and J gave up 6 bases; unmatched junction bases: 3. In germline, CDR1 is SGHTA, CDR2 FQGNSA. This CDR3 has 14 amino acids. CDR3 bases: TGTGCCAGCAGCTCCGGGACAGCTAATTCACCCCTCCACTTT. It translates to CASSSGTANSPLHF.

This clonotype was seen repeatedly, ten times or more. The V and J genes are TRBV5-1 and TRBJ2-7; D perhaps matches TRBD1 (5 bases). Trimming left V 0 bases short and J 2 bases short, with 9 bases between. The CDR3 covers 14 residues. The V gene's germline CDR1 is SGHRS and CDR2 YFSETQ. The CDR3 protein is CASSLGQPTYEQYF. CDR3 nucleotides: TGCGCCAGCAGCTTGGGACAGCCAACCTACGAGCAGTACTTC.

J is TRBJ2-6 and V is TRBV5-1; D is perhaps TRBD1 (5 bases). V lost 1 base, J lost 0 bases, and 14 bases lay in between. CDR1 and CDR2 (germline): SGHRS, YFSETQ. The CDR3 extends over 18 amino acids. The CDR3 reads CASSLLSQANSGANVLTF. For the CDR3, the DNA is TGCGCCAGCAGCTTGCTTTCACAGGCAAACTCTGGGGCCAACGTCCTGACTTTC.

The chain links TRBV28 to TRBJ2-5, with D possibly called TRBD1 or TRBD2 (5 bases each). The CDR3 runs 14 residues. V was clipped by 11 bases and J by 4 bases, with 20 bases between them. Germline V gene data show CDR1 as MDHEN and CDR2 as SYDVKM. The CDR3 DNA is TGTGCCTGCACCAACCGAGGGGATCTAGAGACCCAGTACTTC. Translation: CACTNRGDLETQYF.

The genes are TRBV6-5 and TRBJ1-2; TRBD1 might be the D (5 bases). Trimming left V 2 bases short and J 7 bases short, with 20 bases between. Germline CDR1 reads MNHEY; CDR2 reads SVGAGI. The CDR3 contains 16 residues. Here the CDR3 reads CASSYGPRGTAGGYTF. The CDR3 bases are TGTGCCAGCAGTTACGGCCCGCGGGGCACGGCGGGTGGCTACACCTTC.

This clonotype has a handful of counts. This chain uses TRBV2 with TRBJ2-7; D is possibly TRBD1 (6 bases). Per germline, CDR1 SNHLY and CDR2 FYNNEI. This CDR3 comprises 16 residues. The V end lost 0 bases, the J end lost 4 bases, and 16 bases lay between the germline ends. The CDR3 sequence is CASSEAGRQGNYEQYF. In nucleotides, the CDR3 is TGTGCCAGCAGTGAAGCAGGGCGGCAGGGGAATTACGAGCAGTACTTC.

The chain couples TRBV7-2 to TRBJ1-2, with a weak D call TRBD1 (6 bases). This CDR3 contains 14 residues. V was shortened by 5 bases and J by 0 bases, with 10 bases between the two germline ends. Germline loops: CDR1 SGHTA, CDR2 FQGNSA. This CDR3 is CASSRTAPNYGYTF. Here the CDR3 DNA reads TGTGCCAGCAGCAGGACAGCTCCTAACTATGGCTACACCTTC.

The CDR3 DNA follows: TGCAGTGCTAGAGATAAGAACACCCATAATTCACCCCTCCACTTT. This sequence encodes CSARDKNTHNSPLHF. The rearrangement links TRBV20-1 to TRBJ1-6; no clear D. V lost 0 bases, J lost 5 bases, and 11 bases lay in between. Germline loops: CDR1 DFQATT, CDR2 SNEGSKA (reference sequence). The CDR3 is made up of 15 amino acids.

Many counts were recorded for this clonotype. J is TRBJ2-7 and V is TRBV20-1; TRBD1 matches at 7 bases. V lost 0 bases, J lost 7 bases, and 6 bases stayed unmatched. Per germline, CDR1 DFQATT and CDR2 SNEGSKA (reference sequence). This CDR3 region has 13 residues. The CDR3 coding sequence is TGCAGTGCTAGAGACGACAGGGCTTTGGAGCAGTACTTC. This codes for CSARDDRALEQYF.

This clonotype was observed many times. The gene calls are TRBV6-1 and TRBJ2-2; 9 bases match TRBD2. Germline assignment: CDR1 MNHNS and CDR2 SASEGT. The trim removed 7 bases at V and 6 bases at J, leaving 9 bases unmatched. The CDR3 runs to 15 residues. CDR3 DNA sequence: TGTGCCAGCACAGTTAGCGGGGGTCAGTCCGGGGAGCTGTTTTTT. This codes for CASTVSGGQSGELFF.

For this clonotype: A much bigger clone sits one base away, suggesting this may be a read error. DNA for the CDR3: TGCGGTAGGCGGGAGGCCTCACCCCTCCACTTT. Translating gives CGRREASPLHF. The J gene is TRBJ1-6, the V gene TRBV20-1, with D unresolved. From germline, CDR1 is DFQATT and CDR2 SNEGSKA (reference sequence). The CDR3 length is 11 residues.

This clonotype was counted a few times. J is TRBJ2-1 and V is TRBV3-1; TRBD2 agrees at 9 bases. The trim removed 0 bases at V and 8 bases at J, leaving 5 bases unmatched. This CDR3 is built from 15 residues. In germline, CDR1 is LGHDT, CDR2 YNNKEL (reference sequence). This CDR3 is CASSQEGTSWYEQFF. CDR3 DNA: TGTGCCAGCAGCCAAGAAGGGACTAGCTGGTATGAGCAGTTCTTC.

The table lists this clonotype with a few counts. The rearrangement links TRBV29-1 to TRBJ1-1, with 9 bases that match TRBD1. J gave up 4 bases and V 6 bases, and 9 bases lay outside the gene matches. Germline V gene lookup returns CDR1 SQVTM and CDR2 ANQGSEA. The CDR3 loop spans 14 amino acids. Here the CDR3 DNA reads TGCAGCGTCGCAACAGGGGGCCAGGCCACTGAAGCTTTCTTT. Protein sequence: CSVATGGQATEAFF.

The CDR3 bases are TGCAGTGCTAGGTACTCAGGGGAAGGATCACCCCTCCACTTT. Its translation: CSARYSGEGSPLHF. This chain links TRBV20-1 with TRBJ1-6; D may be TRBD1 (6 bases). CDR1 and CDR2 from the germline V gene are DFQATT and SNEGSKA (reference sequence). V lost 3 bases to trimming and J lost 10 bases, with 16 bases between them. The CDR3 has 14 residues.

This rearrangement joins TRBV5-1 to TRBJ2-1, with D perhaps TRBD1 or TRBD2 (5 bases each). The CDR3 has 14 residues. Germline CDR1 is SGHRS and CDR2 is YFSETQ. Trimming removed 2 bases from V and 8 bases from J, with 14 bases in between. The CDR3 coding sequence is TGCGCCAGCAGCTTCGGGGCAGGGTGGGATGAGCAGTTCTTC. Translating it yields CASSFGAGWDEQFF.

This clonotype was observed a handful of times. The CDR3 reads CATSRVGGDGDTQYF. CDR3 coding DNA: TGTGCCACCAGCAGAGTCGGGGGCGACGGAGATACGCAGTATTTT. The V and J genes are TRBV15 and TRBJ2-3, with D tentatively TRBD1 or TRBD2 (6 bases each). Trimming shortened V by 1 base and J by 5 bases, and 13 bases separated the two germline ends. The germline V gene has CDR1 LNHNV and CDR2 YYDKDF (reference sequence). The CDR3 sequence is 15 residues long. The full variable domain, with the rest looked up from reference TRBV15 and TRBJ2-3, is DAMVIQNPRYQVTQFGKPVTLSCSQTLNHNVMYWYQQKSSQAPKLLFHYYDKDFNNEADTPDNFQSRRPNTSFCFLDIRSPGLGDTAMYLCATSRVGGDGDTQYFGPGTRLTVL.

This chain joins TRBV5-1 and TRBJ2-1; 8 nucleotides agree with TRBD2. Germline V CDR1 and CDR2: SGHRS, YFSETQ. J was trimmed by 3 bases and V by 0 bases; bases with no gene match: 20. CDR3 length: 21 amino acids. CDR3: CASSLAGRGEAGVDNYNEQFF. CDR3 coding DNA: TGCGCCAGCAGCTTGGCGGGGAGGGGAGAAGCGGGGGTTGACAACTACAATGAGCAGTTCTTC.

The gene calls are TRBV20-1 and TRBJ2-3, with a weak D call TRBD2 (6 bases). The ends were cut back, 0 bases at V and 5 bases at J, with 15 bases in the middle. Looked up from germline, CDR1 is DFQATT and CDR2 is SNEGSKA (reference sequence). This CDR3 has 15 amino acids. The CDR3 DNA is TGCAGTGCTAGAGATCCAAACGGGGAGGAAGATACGCAGTATTTT. As protein: CSARDPNGEEDTQYF.

Regarding this clonotype: The limits of the CDR3 on the DNA are not certain, so only TCRdb's listed CDR3 is given. This sequence joins TRBV9 and TRBJ2-6; TRBD2 reflects the table's D call only, with no check against the DNA. The CDR3 adds up to 17 amino acids, both ends counted. Germline values: CDR1 SGDLS, CDR2 YYNGEE. The CDR3 spells CASSVVGLGSGANVRTF.